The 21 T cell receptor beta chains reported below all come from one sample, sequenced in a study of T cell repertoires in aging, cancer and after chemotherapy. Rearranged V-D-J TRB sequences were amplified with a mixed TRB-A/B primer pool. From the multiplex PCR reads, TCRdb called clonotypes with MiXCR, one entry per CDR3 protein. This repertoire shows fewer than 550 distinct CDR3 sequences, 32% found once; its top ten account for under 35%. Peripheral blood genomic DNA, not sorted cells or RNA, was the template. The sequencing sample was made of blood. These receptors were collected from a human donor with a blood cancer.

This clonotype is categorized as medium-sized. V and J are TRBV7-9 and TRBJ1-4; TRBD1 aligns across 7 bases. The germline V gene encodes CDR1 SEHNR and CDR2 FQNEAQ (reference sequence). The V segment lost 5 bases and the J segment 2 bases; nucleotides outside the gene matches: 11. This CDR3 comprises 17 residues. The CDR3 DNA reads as TGTGCCAGCAGCCCCTGGGGCAGGGGGGCGACTAATGAAAAACTGTTTTTT. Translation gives CASSPWGRGATNEKLFF.

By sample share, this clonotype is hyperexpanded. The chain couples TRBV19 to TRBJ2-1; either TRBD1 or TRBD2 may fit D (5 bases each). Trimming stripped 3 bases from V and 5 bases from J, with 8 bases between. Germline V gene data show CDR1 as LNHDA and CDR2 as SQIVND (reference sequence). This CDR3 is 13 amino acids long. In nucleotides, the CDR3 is TGTGCCAGTAGTATTGGGACCAACAATGAGCAGTTCTTC. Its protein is CASSIGTNNEQFF.

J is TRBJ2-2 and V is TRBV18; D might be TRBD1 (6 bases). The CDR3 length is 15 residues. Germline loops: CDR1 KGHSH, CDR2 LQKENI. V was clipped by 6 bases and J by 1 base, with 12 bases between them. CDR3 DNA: TGTGCCAGCTCCCAGGGACATAGGAACACCGGGGAGCTGTTTTTT. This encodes CASSQGHRNTGELFF.

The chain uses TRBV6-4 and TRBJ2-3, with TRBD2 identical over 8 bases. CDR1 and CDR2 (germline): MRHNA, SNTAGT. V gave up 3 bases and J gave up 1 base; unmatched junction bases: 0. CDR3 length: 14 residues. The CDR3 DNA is TGTGCCAGCAGTGAAGCGGGGGGCACAGATACGCAGTATTTT. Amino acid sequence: CASSEAGGTDTQYF.

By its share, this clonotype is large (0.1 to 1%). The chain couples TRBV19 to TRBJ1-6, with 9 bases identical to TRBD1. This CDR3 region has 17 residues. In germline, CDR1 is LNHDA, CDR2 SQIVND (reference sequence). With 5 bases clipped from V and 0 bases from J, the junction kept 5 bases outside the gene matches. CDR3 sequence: CASSFGTGYSYNSPLHF. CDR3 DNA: TGTGCCAGTAGTTTCGGGACAGGGTACTCCTATAATTCACCCCTCCACTTT.

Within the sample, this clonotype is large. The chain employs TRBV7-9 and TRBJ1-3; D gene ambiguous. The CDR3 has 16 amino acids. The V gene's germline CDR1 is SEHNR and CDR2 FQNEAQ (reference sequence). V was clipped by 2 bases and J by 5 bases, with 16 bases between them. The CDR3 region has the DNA TGTGCCAGCAGCTTATGGTCGGCCAGGACTCGAAACACCATATATTTT. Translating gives CASSLWSARTRNTIYF. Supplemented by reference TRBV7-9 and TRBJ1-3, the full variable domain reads DTGVSQNPRHKITKRGQNVTFRCDPISEHNRLYWYRQTLGQGPEFLTYFQNEAQLEKSRLLSDRFSAERPKGSFSTLEIQRTEQGDSAMYLCASSLWSARTRNTIYFGEGSWLTVV.

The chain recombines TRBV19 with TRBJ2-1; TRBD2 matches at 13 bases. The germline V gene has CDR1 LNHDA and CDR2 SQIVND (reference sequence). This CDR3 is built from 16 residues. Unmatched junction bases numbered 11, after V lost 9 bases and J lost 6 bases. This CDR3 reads CASSPVGLAGANEQFF. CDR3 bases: TGTGCCAGCTCACCAGTTGGACTAGCGGGGGCCAATGAGCAGTTCTTC.

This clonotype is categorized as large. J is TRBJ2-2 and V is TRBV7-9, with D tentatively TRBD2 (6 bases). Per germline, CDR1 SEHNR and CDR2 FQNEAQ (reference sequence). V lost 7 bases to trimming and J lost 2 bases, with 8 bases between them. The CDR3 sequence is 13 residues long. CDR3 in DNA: TGTGCCAGCAATGGACTAAACACCGGGGAGCTGTTTTTT. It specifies CASNGLNTGELFF. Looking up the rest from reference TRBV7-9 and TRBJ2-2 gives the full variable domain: DTGVSQNPRHKITKRGQNVTFRCDPISEHNRLYWYRQTLGQGPEFLTYFQNEAQLEKSRLLSDRFSAERPKGSFSTLEIQRTEQGDSAMYLCASNGLNTGELFFGEGSRLTVL.

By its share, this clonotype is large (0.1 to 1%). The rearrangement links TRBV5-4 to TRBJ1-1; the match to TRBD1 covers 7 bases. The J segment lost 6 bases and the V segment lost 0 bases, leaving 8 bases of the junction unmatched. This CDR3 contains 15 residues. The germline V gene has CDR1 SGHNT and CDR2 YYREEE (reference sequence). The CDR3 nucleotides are TGTGCCAGCAGCTTGGGGCAACAGGGGAGGCCTGAAGCTTTCTTT. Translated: CASSLGQQGRPEAFF.

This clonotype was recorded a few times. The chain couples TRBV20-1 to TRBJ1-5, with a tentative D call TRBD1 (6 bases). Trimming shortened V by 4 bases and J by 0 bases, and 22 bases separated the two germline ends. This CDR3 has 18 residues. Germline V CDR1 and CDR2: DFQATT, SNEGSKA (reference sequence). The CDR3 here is CSAISQTGSGYSNQPQHF. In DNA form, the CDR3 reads TGCAGTGCTATATCGCAGACAGGTTCGGGATATAGCAATCAGCCCCAGCATTTT.

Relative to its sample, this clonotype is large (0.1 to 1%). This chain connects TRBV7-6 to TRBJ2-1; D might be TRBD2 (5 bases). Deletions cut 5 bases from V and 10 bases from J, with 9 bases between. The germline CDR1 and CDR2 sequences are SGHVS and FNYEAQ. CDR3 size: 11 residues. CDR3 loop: CASSPGGEQFF. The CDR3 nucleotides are TGTGCCAGCAGCCCCGGAGGAGAGCAGTTCTTC.

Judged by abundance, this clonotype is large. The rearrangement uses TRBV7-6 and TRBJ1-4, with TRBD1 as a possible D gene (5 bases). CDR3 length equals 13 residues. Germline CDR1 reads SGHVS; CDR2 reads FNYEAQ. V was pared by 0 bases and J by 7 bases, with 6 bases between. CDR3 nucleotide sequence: TGTGCCAGCAGCTTAGCCGGGGGTGAAAAACTGTTTTTT. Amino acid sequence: CASSLAGGEKLFF.

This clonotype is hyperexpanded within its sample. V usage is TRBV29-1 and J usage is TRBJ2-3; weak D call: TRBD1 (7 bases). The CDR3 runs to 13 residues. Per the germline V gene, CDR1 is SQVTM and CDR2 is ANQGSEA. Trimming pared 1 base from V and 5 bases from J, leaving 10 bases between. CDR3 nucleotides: TGCAGCGTTGAAGGGCAGGGGGGAGATACGCAGTATTTT. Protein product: CSVEGQGGDTQYF.

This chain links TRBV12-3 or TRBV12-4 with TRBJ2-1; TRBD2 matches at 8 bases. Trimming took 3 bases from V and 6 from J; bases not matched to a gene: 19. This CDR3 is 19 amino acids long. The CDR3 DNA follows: TGTGCCAGCAGTTTGCGGCCGCGTAGGACCGGGGGGGCAGGCAATGAGCAGTTCTTC. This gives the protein CASSLRPRRTGGAGNEQFF.

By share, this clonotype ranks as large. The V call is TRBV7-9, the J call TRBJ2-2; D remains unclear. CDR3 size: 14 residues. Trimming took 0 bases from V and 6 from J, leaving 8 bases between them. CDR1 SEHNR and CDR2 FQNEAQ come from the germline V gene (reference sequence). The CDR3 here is CASSLAEGPGELFF. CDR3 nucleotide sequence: TGTGCCAGCAGCTTAGCAGAAGGGCCCGGGGAGCTGTTTTTT.

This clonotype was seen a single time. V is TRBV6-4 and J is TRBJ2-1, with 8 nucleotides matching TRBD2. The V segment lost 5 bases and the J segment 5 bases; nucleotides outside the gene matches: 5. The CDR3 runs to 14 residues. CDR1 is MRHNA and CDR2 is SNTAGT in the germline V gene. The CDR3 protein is CASSSGSGNNEQFF. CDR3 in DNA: TGTGCCAGCAGTAGCGGGAGTGGCAACAATGAGCAGTTCTTC.

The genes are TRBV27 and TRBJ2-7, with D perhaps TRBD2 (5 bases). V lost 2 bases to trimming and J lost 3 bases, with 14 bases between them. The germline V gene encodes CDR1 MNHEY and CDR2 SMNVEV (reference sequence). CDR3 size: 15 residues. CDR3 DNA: TGTGCCAGCAGTTTAATGCCTGGACTCTACTACGAGCAGTACTTC. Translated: CASSLMPGLYYEQYF.

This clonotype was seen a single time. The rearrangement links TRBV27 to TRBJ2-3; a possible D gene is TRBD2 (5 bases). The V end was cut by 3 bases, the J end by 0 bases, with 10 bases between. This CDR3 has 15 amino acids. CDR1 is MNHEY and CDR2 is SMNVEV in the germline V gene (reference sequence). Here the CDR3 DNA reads TGTGCCAGCAGTTTCGAGGGTATCAGCACAGATACGCAGTATTTT. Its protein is CASSFEGISTDTQYF.

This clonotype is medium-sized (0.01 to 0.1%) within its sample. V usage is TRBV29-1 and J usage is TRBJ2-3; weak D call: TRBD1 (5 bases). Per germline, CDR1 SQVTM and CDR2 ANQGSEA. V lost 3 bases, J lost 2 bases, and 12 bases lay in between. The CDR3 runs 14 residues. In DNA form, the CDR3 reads TGCAGCGTTGAGGGCAGGGATATCACAGATACGCAGTATTTT. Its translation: CSVEGRDITDTQYF.

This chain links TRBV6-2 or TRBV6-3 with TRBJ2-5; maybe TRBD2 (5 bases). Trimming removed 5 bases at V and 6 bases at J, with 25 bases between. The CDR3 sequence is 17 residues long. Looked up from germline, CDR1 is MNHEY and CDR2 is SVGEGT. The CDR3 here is CASSEAGYGRGIKTQYF. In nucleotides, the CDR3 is TGTGCCAGCAGTGAAGCCGGGTATGGGAGAGGGATAAAGACCCAGTACTTC.

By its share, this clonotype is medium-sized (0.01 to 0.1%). CDR3 bases: TGTGCCACCAGTGATTTGGGACCCCGGACTAGCGGGAGTCAGAATGAGCAGTTCTTC. It yields the protein CATSDLGPRTSGSQNEQFF. The chain uses TRBV24-1 and TRBJ2-1; 13 nucleotides align to TRBD2. Germline assignment: CDR1 KGHDR and CDR2 SFDVKD. The V segment lost 0 bases and the J segment 7 bases; nucleotides outside the gene matches: 11. CDR3 length: 19 amino acids.